The clone carrying this T cell receptor beta chain has only a few counts. What it binds is unknown. The data belong to a study of beta chain features in type 1 diabetes. Broader study findings: In all four CD4+ subsets, TCRB CDR3 length was significantly, moderately reduced in type 1 diabetes.

Germline V gene sequence: CDR1 SGDLS, CDR2 YYNGEE. Trimming left V 0 bases short and J 3 bases short, with 10 bases between. The CDR3 contains 14 residues. One heparinised draw, averaging roughly 110 mL, was taken per donor. CD4+ naive, central memory, regulatory and stem cell-like memory cells were sorted via CD45RO/CCR7/CD25/CD127/CD95/CD27. The entirety of the isolated RNA underwent reverse transcription, so expressed TCRB transcripts were sequenced. Generated by immunoSEQ multiplex PCR, the TCRdb table keeps only in-frame clones and is missing some. The sample records around 150,000 clones, 8.1% being singletons.

The origin of this receptor is a man aged 18 to 30 in good health. The chain couples TRBV9 to TRBJ2-7; D is undetermined. What was sequenced was central memory CD4+ T cells from blood. The CDR3: CASSVGSLYYEQYF. DNA of the CDR3: TGTGCCAGCAGCGTAGGCAGTCTTTACTACGAGCAGTACTTC.